This TCR beta chain came from a study of blood T cells in healthy people across ages. Whole-study findings and limits: When one million T cells were used, diversity estimates were thought to be underestimates.

There are 17 residues in the CDR3. Germline CDR1 is SGHVS and CDR2 is FNYEAQ. V lost 5 bases to trimming and J lost 5 bases; unmatched junction nucleotides: 14. Then a second PCR, running roughly 6 to 11 cycles, was carried out with a sample-barcoded 5' primer and a J-beta primer mix. The template-switch adaptor was a 5' adaptor with 12 random nucleotides. It tagged each cDNA molecule. Using its own MiXCR run on the 5' RACE reads, TCRdb lists one record per CDR3 protein. The sample holds hundreds of thousands of distinct CDR3 sequences; 56% are singletons and the top ten take 20% to 30%. Concerning this clonotype: Its antigen is unidentified.

The rearrangement links TRBV7-6 to TRBJ2-5; 10 bases line up with TRBD2. The sequence came from a man aged 35-49 years in good health. The sequenced material came from blood. For the CDR3, the DNA is TGTGCCAGCAGCAGGTCGGCCGGACTAGCGGAGCGGGAGACCCAGTACTTC. Its translation is CASSRSAGLAERETQYF.